Presented here are 15 T cell receptor beta chains from one specimen sequenced in a study of cytomegalovirus exposure and HLA in healthy donors. Produced via immunoSEQ multiplex PCR; TCRdb's table is partial and in-frame only. Counted here are hundreds of thousands of clones, 70% to 90% occurring once; the ten biggest clones make up about 1.2%. Source material: PBMCs. The receptors come from a woman aged 25 to 39 in good health and CMV-seropositive.

The J gene is TRBJ2-3, the V gene TRBV5-1, with 9 nucleotides matching TRBD1. This CDR3 is built from 15 residues. Trimming took 4 bases from V and 5 from J; bases not matched to a gene: 8. Germline CDR1 is SGHRS and CDR2 is YFSETQ. CDR3 sequence: CASSLSGTGQDTQYF. In nucleotides, the CDR3 is TGCGCCAGCAGCCTCTCCGGGACAGGGCAAGATACGCAGTATTTT.

CDR3 bases: TGTGCCAGCAGCTTAGATTTGCGGGAGGGCGAGCAGTACTTC. It yields the protein CASSLDLREGEQYF. The chain employs TRBV11-3 and TRBJ2-7; TRBD2 aligns across 9 bases. CDR1 SGHNT and CDR2 YENEEA come from the germline V gene. The CDR3 spans 14 residues. V was clipped by 0 bases and J by 6 bases; unmatched bases: 3.

J is TRBJ2-7 and V is TRBV2; possible D gene TRBD2, 5 bases. The length of the CDR3 is 13 residues. Trimming took 7 bases from V and 3 from J, leaving 13 bases between them. Germline CDR1 reads SNHLY; CDR2 reads FYNNEI. The CDR3 DNA reads TGTGCCAGCAAGGGTACTCGGGGCTACGAGCAGTACTTC. Translated, it gives CASKGTRGYEQYF.

V is TRBV11-2 and J is TRBJ1-1; a weak D match, TRBD1 (5 bases). Per the germline V gene, CDR1 is SGHAT and CDR2 is FQNNGV. The CDR3 is 15 residues long. Trimming stripped 0 bases from V and 7 bases from J, with 15 bases between. CDR3 loop: CASSLDSLPGDEAFF. The CDR3 region has the DNA TGTGCCAGCAGCTTAGATAGTCTCCCGGGGGATGAAGCTTTCTTT.

The chain recombines TRBV27 with TRBJ1-1; 10 bases fit TRBD1. CDR1 is MNHEY and CDR2 is SMNVEV in the germline V gene (reference sequence). V was clipped by 4 bases and J by 1 base; unmatched bases: 6. CDR3 size: 16 residues. Written as DNA, the CDR3 is TGTGCCAGCAGTTCGGGACAGGGGACTCGGAACACTGAAGCTTTCTTT. Translating it yields CASSSGQGTRNTEAFF.

V gene TRBV7-9 combines with J gene TRBJ1-2, with 7 bases that match TRBD1. The CDR3 extends over 16 amino acids. Germline-derived CDR1 and CDR2 are SEHNR and FQNEAQ (reference sequence). The ends lost 1 base at V and 5 bases at J; junction bases unmatched: 10. CDR3 sequence reads: CASSLVDRSSSYGYTF. The DNA for the CDR3 is TGTGCCAGCAGCTTAGTGGACAGGTCCTCATCATATGGCTACACCTTC.

The chain links TRBV11-2 to TRBJ2-2; weak D call: TRBD1 (6 bases). The CDR3 is made up of 15 amino acids. Trimming pared 7 bases from V and 6 bases from J, leaving 18 bases between. Germline V CDR1 and CDR2: SGHAT, FQNNGV. CDR3 DNA: TGTGCCAGCATTACACGGGCAGGGGCCCCCGGGGAGCTGTTTTTT. This gives the protein CASITRAGAPGELFF.

This chain uses TRBV5-1 with TRBJ2-1; 12 nucleotides line up with TRBD2. The V gene end was trimmed by 4 bases and the J gene end by 4 bases; junction bases not matched to a gene: 3. Germline lookup yields CDR1 SGHRS and CDR2 YFSETQ. This CDR3 comprises 15 residues. The CDR3 DNA follows: TGCGCCAGCAGCATACTAGCGGGAGGATACAATGAGCAGTTCTTC. Amino acids: CASSILAGGYNEQFF.

The chain links TRBV21-1 to TRBJ1-2; the table's TRBD1 call for D was not verified on the DNA. TRBV21-1 is a pseudogene locus. The CDR3 has 18 amino acids. CDR3 coding DNA: TGTGCCAGCAGCCGTCGTAACTGGTGGACAGGGGGGGACTATGGCTACACCTTC. Its translation is CASSRRNWWTGGDYGYTF.

The V gene is TRBV5-8, the J gene TRBJ2-3; the match to TRBD2 covers 13 bases. Germline V gene sequence: CDR1 SGHTS, CDR2 YDEGEE. The CDR3 is 17 residues long. V shed 2 bases and J 5 bases; nucleotides not matched to a gene: 8. CDR3 in amino acids: CASSFRRLAGGGDTQYF. CDR3 sequence (DNA): TGTGCCAGCAGCTTTCGGAGACTAGCGGGAGGAGGAGATACGCAGTATTTT.

The chain links TRBV5-4 to TRBJ2-1, with D unresolved. The CDR3 length is 13 residues. Trimming stripped 4 bases from V and 8 bases from J, with 13 bases between. Germline V gives CDR1 SGHNT, CDR2 YYREEE (reference sequence). This chain's CDR3 is CASSLSSRHEQFF. The CDR3 bases are TGTGCCAGCAGCCTATCTAGTAGGCATGAGCAGTTCTTC.

Here the CDR3 DNA reads TGTGCCAGCACCCCTCCCCCAACGGGAGCCGGAAGGGAGCAGTACTTC. The encoded protein is CASTPPPTGAGREQYF. V gene TRBV28 combines with J gene TRBJ2-7; a possible D gene is TRBD2 (6 bases). Germline CDR1 reads MDHEN; CDR2 reads SYDVKM. The CDR3 runs 16 residues. The V end lost 7 bases, the J end lost 7 bases, and 26 bases lay between the germline ends.

The gene calls are TRBV6-6 and TRBJ1-2; possibly TRBD1 for D (5 bases). The V end was cut by 5 bases, the J end by 6 bases, with 10 bases between. There are 12 residues in the CDR3. Germline-derived CDR1 and CDR2 are MNHNY and SVGAGI (reference sequence). As DNA, the CDR3 is TGTGCCAGCAGTGGGCAGGGTGATGGCTACACCTTC. Its protein product is CASSGQGDGYTF.

The V and J genes are TRBV5-1 and TRBJ2-3; unclear D gene. This CDR3 is 13 amino acids long. V lost 4 bases to trimming and J lost 2 bases, with 8 bases between them. The germline gives CDR1 SGHRS, CDR2 YFSETQ. Here the CDR3 reads CASSTSPTDTQYF. For the CDR3, the DNA is TGCGCCAGCAGCACATCCCCCACAGATACGCAGTATTTT.

The CDR3, as DNA: TGTGCCAGCAGCTTGGCCGTGCGTTCCCCCTACGAGCAGTACTTC. Amino acid sequence: CASSLAVRSPYEQYF. The chain recombines TRBV5-8 with TRBJ2-7; D remains ambiguous. Germline CDR1 and CDR2: SGHTS and YDEGEE. This CDR3 spans 15 amino acids. The V gene lost 0 bases and the J gene lost 2 bases, with 12 bases spanning the gap.